What follows are 5 T cell receptor beta chains derived from one specimen sequenced in a study of control samples from healthy donors and cancer patients. The method was immunoSEQ multiplex PCR; TCRdb's version includes in-frame clones alone and lacks a portion of them. The table lists some 150,000 clones, 91% of them singletons. Sample: blood. Receptors were obtained from a man younger than 35 in good health.

The rearrangement joins TRBV28 to TRBJ2-7; D perhaps matches TRBD1 (5 bases). Trimming stripped 5 bases from V and 3 bases from J, with 14 bases between. Per germline, CDR1 MDHEN and CDR2 SYDVKM. The CDR3 loop spans 14 amino acids. As DNA, the CDR3 is TGTGCCAGCAGTCCCATACCAGACAGCTACGAGCAGTACTTC. Protein sequence: CASSPIPDSYEQYF.

The V and J genes are TRBV6-6 and TRBJ1-1; 8 nucleotides line up with TRBD1. V lost 2 bases, J lost 5 bases, and 7 bases stayed unmatched. The germline V gene has CDR1 MNHNY and CDR2 SVGAGI (reference sequence). The CDR3 runs 15 residues. The CDR3 is CASSYGVRGRTEAFF. Written as DNA, the CDR3 is TGTGCCAGCAGTTACGGTGTCAGGGGGCGAACTGAAGCTTTCTTT.

The table lists this clone with a count of one. The chain combines TRBV25-1 with TRBJ2-7; D not resolved. This CDR3 is built from 15 residues. The V gene lost 1 base and the J gene lost 0 bases, with 10 bases spanning the gap. Germline lookup yields CDR1 MGHDK and CDR2 SYGVNS. The CDR3 reads CASSESRDSSYEQYF. CDR3 coding DNA: TGTGCCAGCAGTGAATCTAGAGATAGCTCCTACGAGCAGTACTTC.

The V and J genes are TRBV21-1 and TRBJ2-2; TRBD2, the table's D call, was not compared with the DNA. TRBV21-1 is described as a pseudogene. The CDR3 has 17 residues. The CDR3: CASTYRETDARTGELFF. CDR3 nucleotide sequence: TGTGCCAGCACCTACCGGGAGACGGACGCCCGGACCGGGGAGCTGTTTTTT.

The chain has TRBV7-9 and TRBJ2-2, with D unresolved. The CDR3 sequence is 16 residues long. Germline CDR1 reads SEHNR; CDR2 reads FQNEAQ (reference sequence). Trimming stripped 7 bases from V and 2 bases from J, with 17 bases between. The CDR3 DNA reads TGTGCCAGCACCCCCGTACGGACCAAAAACACCGGGGAGCTGTTTTTT. Its protein is CASTPVRTKNTGELFF.